This is a list of T cell receptor beta chains from one sample in a study of technical replicates of blood from a handful of donors. This table comes from immunoSEQ multiplex PCR, and its TCRdb copy is limited to in-frame clones, with some not included. The sample lists under 90,000 clones, about nine tenths seen once, with around 0.3% in the top ten. Sequenced input: T cells isolated from PBMCs. The receptors here all came from a human donor in good health. Each CDR3 is given with its conserved first and last residue. A D gene is named only where the DNA matches it firmly. Size values are once, few and many counts, or a class for expanded clones, and some rows have none.

clone_size | j_call | v_call | d_call | cdr3_aa | cdr3_nt
. | TRBJ2-1 | TRBV15 | . | CATSRAGGRANEQFF | TGTGCCACCAGCAGAGCCGGCGGGCGAGCCAATGAGCAGTTCTTC
. | TRBJ2-7 | TRBV5-3 | . | CARSLPARGREGSYEQYF | TGTGCCAGAAGCCTCCCCGCTAGGGGGCGGGAAGGCTCCTACGAGCAGTACTTC
. | TRBJ1-5 | TRBV7-9 | . | CASSRTGINQPQHF | TGTGCCAGCAGCCGGACCGGGATCAATCAGCCCCAGCATTTT
. | TRBJ1-1 | TRBV5-6 | . | CASSHRNPATEAFF | TGTGCCAGCAGCCACAGGAACCCGGCCACTGAAGCTTTCTTT
. | TRBJ2-7 | TRBV7-6 | . | CASSLAGGGTYEQYF | TGTGCCAGCAGCTTAGCGGGGGGAGGTACCTACGAGCAGTACTTC
. | TRBJ1-2 | TRBV27 | . | CASSGGAGYTF | TGTGCCAGCAGTGGGGGCGCGGGCTACACCTTC
. | TRBJ2-2 | TRBV2 | TRBD1 | CASSAQGASGELFF | TGTGCCAGCAGTGCACAGGGGGCTTCCGGGGAGCTGTTTTTT
. | TRBJ1-2 | TRBV5-8 | . | CASSLEREGYGYTF | TGTGCCAGCAGCTTGGAAAGGGAGGGCTATGGCTACACCTTC
. | TRBJ2-3 | TRBV9 | TRBD1 | CASSFRDREDTQYF | TGTGCCAGCAGCTTCCGGGACAGGGAGGATACGCAGTATTTT
. | TRBJ2-3 | TRBV5-6 | . | CASSLQFVDTQYF | TGTGCCAGCAGCTTGCAGTTCGTAGATACGCAGTATTTT
. | TRBJ1-2 | TRBV7-9 | TRBD1 | CASRISGQGYGYTF | TGTGCCAGCAGAATTTCCGGACAGGGGTATGGCTACACCTTC
. | TRBJ1-5 | TRBV19 | . | CASKPRNNQPQHF | TGTGCCAGTAAACCCAGAAACAATCAGCCCCAGCATTTT
once | TRBJ2-1 | TRBV2 | TRBD2 | CASIGLAGGYFSYNEQFF | TGTGCCAGCATCGGACTAGCGGGAGGCTACTTCTCCTACAATGAGCAGTTCTTC
. | TRBJ1-5 | TRBV2 | . | CASRKRGDQPQHF | TGTGCCAGCAGAAAGCGGGGGGATCAGCCCCAGCATTTT
. | TRBJ1-4 | TRBV6-6 | . | CASRNQGGNEKLFF | TGTGCCAGCAGGAATCAGGGCGGTAATGAAAAACTGTTTTTT
. | TRBJ2-7 | TRBV5-1 | TRBD1 | CASSPGQGGGEQYF | TGCGCCAGCAGCCCAGGACAGGGGGGTGGCGAGCAGTACTTC
. | TRBJ1-1 | TRBV7-9 | TRBD1 | CASSPAGTGRPEAFF | TGTGCCAGCAGTCCTGCGGGGACAGGGAGACCTGAAGCTTTCTTT
. | TRBJ2-7 | TRBV2 | . | CASRQYEQYF | TGTGCCAGCAGACAGTACGAGCAGTACTTC
once | TRBJ1-2 | TRBV19 | . | CASKLSRAGYGYTF | TGTGCCAGTAAACTATCCAGAGCCGGATATGGCTACACCTTC
. | TRBJ2-7 | TRBV6-1 | . | CASSEFRADPGVNYEQYF | TGTGCCAGCAGTGAATTCCGAGCCGACCCGGGGGTTAACTACGAGCAGTACTTC
. | TRBJ2-2 | TRBV18 | TRBD1 | CASSPLPGQGVTGELFF | TGTGCCAGCTCACCATTACCGGGACAGGGCGTCACCGGGGAGCTGTTTTTT
. | TRBJ2-1 | TRBV27 | . | CASSRVIAGHEQFF | TGTGCCAGCAGCCGGGTCATCGCGGGCCATGAGCAGTTCTTC
. | TRBJ1-1 | TRBV5-4 | . | CASNQQENTEAFF | TGTGCCAGCAACCAACAGGAAAACACTGAAGCTTTCTTT
. | TRBJ2-7 | TRBV5-6 | . | CASSLGQTLSSYEQYF | TGTGCCAGCAGCTTGGGACAGACTCTAAGCTCCTACGAGCAGTACTTC
. | TRBJ2-7 | TRBV28 | . | CASSPGTYDSYEQYF | TGTGCCAGCAGTCCCGGGACATACGACTCCTACGAGCAGTACTTC
. | TRBJ2-7 | TRBV6-1 | TRBD1 | CASSEVGQSYEQYF | TGTGCCAGCAGTGAAGTGGGACAGAGCTACGAGCAGTACTTC
. | TRBJ2-3 | TRBV13 | TRBD2 | CASSWREGTDTQYF | TGTGCCAGCAGCTGGCGGGAGGGCACAGATACGCAGTATTTT
few | TRBJ1-1 | TRBV18 | . | CASSPPEGLNTEAFF | TGTGCCAGCTCACCACCGGAGGGACTGAACACTGAAGCTTTCTTT
. | TRBJ2-1 | TRBV5-1 | TRBD2 | CASSPPGLASNEQFF | TGCGCCAGCAGCCCCCCGGGACTAGCCTCTAATGAGCAGTTCTTC
. | TRBJ1-1 | TRBV2 | . | CASQGYAEAFF | TGTGCCAGCCAGGGTTACGCTGAAGCTTTCTTT
. | TRBJ2-7 | TRBV28 | TRBD1 | CASSPPGQGINEQYF | TGTGCCAGCAGTCCACCGGGACAGGGAATCAACGAGCAGTACTTC
. | TRBJ1-2 | TRBV10-1 | TRBD1 | CASSYLRDRGPDGYTF | TGCGCCAGCAGTTATCTACGGGACAGGGGGCCGGATGGCTACACCTTC
. | TRBJ1-3 | TRBV18 | . | CASSNSGTGNTIYF | TGTGCCAGCTCGAACTCAGGGACTGGAAACACCATATATTTT